This TCR beta chain was captured by sequencing in a study of radiation and T cells in renal cell carcinoma (dated by TCRdb to between 2020 and 2021). At the level of the whole study: Samples were obtained from a clinical trial, in which 15 Gy stereotactic body radiation therapy was delivered to primary renal cell carcinomas and nephrectomy was performed 4 weeks later. In total, 50 to 60 samples underwent TCR beta sequencing: 25 or so tumors plus 27 peripheral blood samples. Across all 50 or so samples, several million unique CDR3 nucleotide sequences, encoding roughly 2,600,000 unique CDR3 amino acid sequences, were identified.

Note on this clone: Its antigen is not yet known. No base qualities exist here, and no much larger clone lies one base off it.

Following the manufacturer's recommendations, the immunoSEQ kit was used to generate TCR beta libraries from genomic DNA. Library preparation used a first multiplex PCR with proprietary primers, then a second PCR adding unique barcodes, with bead cleanups after each round. A kit-provided positive control reaction and a negative control reaction were included in every sample batch. The final libraries were assessed on an Agilent 4200 TapeStation D1000 ScreenTape, pooled by volume, and quantified by qPCR. An Illumina NextSeq500 fitted with a MidOutput 150-cycle cartridge performed the sequencing, running 156 Read1 cycles and 15 Index1 cycles with the kit's custom primers. The pooled library was loaded at roughly 1 pM, with a 20% PhiX control spiked in. Per the source publication's procedure: Vendor-processed data were analyzed in R, with a clonotype defined as all T cells sharing the same CDR3 nucleotide sequence. For clone abundance analyses, frequencies were normalized to the 10,000 most abundant clones per sample. Before analysis, public T cell clones were removed, and these numbered fewer than five per sample on average. An abundance difference of at least 32-fold between compartments was the criterion for calling clonotypes tumor-enriched or baseline blood-enriched. A beta-binomial differential abundance model was used to identify clonotypes that expanded or contracted between blood time points. Tumor-blood repertoire similarity was measured with the Baroni-Urbani and Buser coefficient, and group comparisons used two-tailed Wilcoxon tests in R. The table comes from immuneACCESS by way of TCRdb, which keeps in-frame sequences with V and J called. Part of the clones is missing from these tables; in studies checked, under half for an unresolved V gene and the rest for unknown reasons. V, J and clone size are taken as reported in that table, and D and trimming were inferred from the DNA itself. The sample table records 70,000 or so clones; roughly 87% of these occur just once. The ten largest clones represent less than 7% of the sample.

What the work shows at the level of the full study, not this receptor alone: No pretreatment tumor biopsies were available, so the baseline intratumoral presence of clonotypes could not be determined. Tracking of blood repertoire dynamics stopped at about 4 weeks after treatment, with no follow-up past that point. In blood, the top tumor clonotypes increased between baseline and 2 weeks post-radiation and then shrank by 4 weeks, which suggests that tumor-resident clones expanded only transiently. Because the trial had a single-armed design, the trial could not examine how radiation dose or scheduling affected the TCR repertoire.

The V end loses 4 bases and the J end loses 7 bases, and a stretch of 17 bases separates them. The germline V gene (reference sequence) sets CDR1 to WNHNN and CDR2 to SYGVQD. Its CDR3 holds 14 amino acids, cysteine through phenylalanine. Just the 42-base CDR3 DNA is kept, in frame starting at base 1. What the time point label conveys for this sample: blood 2 weeks post-SBRT. According to the study, the label for this sample's treatment or condition signals: 15 Gy SBRT to primary tumor, nephrectomy 4 weeks later. To track tumor-enriched clonotypes, serial peripheral blood was sampled from radiation-treated patients at baseline and at 2 weeks and 4 weeks after SBRT. All patients had renal cell carcinoma with clear cell pathology. Genomic DNA for TCR sequencing was prepared using the QIAamp DNA Blood Mini Kit (Qiagen). The analyses included only samples that passed all quality control checks.

Here the sequenced sample was blood, taken from a patient whose treatment included radiotherapy and nephrectomy. The receptor's source is a man in his 60s with renal cell carcinoma. The sequence links TRBV10-1 to TRBJ2-7, and the D gene may be TRBD2, 5 bases matching. The CDR3 in this case is CASSGEITRGEQYF. The bases read TGCGCCAGCAGTGGGGAGATTACGAGAGGTGAGCAGTACTTC.